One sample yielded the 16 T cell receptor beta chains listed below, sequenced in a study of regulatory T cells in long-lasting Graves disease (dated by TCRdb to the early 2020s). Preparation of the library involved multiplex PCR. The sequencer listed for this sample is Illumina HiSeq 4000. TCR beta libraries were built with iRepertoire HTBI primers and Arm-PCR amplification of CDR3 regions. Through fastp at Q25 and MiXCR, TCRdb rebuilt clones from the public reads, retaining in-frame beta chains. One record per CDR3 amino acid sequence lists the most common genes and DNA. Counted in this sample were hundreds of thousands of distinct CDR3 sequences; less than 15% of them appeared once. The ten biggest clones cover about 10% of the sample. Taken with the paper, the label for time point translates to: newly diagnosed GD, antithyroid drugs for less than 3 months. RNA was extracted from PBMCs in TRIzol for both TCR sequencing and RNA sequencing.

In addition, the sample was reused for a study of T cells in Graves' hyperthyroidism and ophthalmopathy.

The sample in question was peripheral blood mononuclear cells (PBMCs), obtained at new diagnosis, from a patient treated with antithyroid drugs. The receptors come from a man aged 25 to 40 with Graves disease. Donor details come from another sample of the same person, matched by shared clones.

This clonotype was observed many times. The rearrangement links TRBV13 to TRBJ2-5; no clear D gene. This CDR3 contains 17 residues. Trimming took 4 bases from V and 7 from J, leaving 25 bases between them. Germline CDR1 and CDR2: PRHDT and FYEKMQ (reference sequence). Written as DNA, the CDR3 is TGTGCCAGCAGCTCCTACCAAGCCAGACATGGTGGAGTGACCCAGTACTTC. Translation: CASSSYQARHGGVTQYF.

CDR3 DNA sequence: TGCAGTGCCGACGGGACTAGCGGGAGCGGTAGCAATGAGCAGTTCTTC. Protein sequence: CSADGTSGSGSNEQFF. The gene calls are TRBV20-1 and TRBJ2-1; 14 nucleotides match TRBD2. Germline V gene sequence: CDR1 DFQATT, CDR2 SNEGSKA (reference sequence). CDR3 length equals 16 residues. Trimming cost V 6 bases and J 6 bases; bases outside gene matches: 10.

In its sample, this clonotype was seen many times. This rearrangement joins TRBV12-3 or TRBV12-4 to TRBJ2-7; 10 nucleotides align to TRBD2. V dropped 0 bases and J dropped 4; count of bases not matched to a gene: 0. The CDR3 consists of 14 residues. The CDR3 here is CASSLAAGGYEQYF. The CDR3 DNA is TGTGCCAGCAGTTTAGCAGCGGGAGGGTACGAGCAGTACTTC.

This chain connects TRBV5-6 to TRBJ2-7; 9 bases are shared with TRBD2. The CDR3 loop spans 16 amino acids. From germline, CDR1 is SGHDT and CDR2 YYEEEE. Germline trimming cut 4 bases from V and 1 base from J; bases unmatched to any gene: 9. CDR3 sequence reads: CASSIRLAVPSYEQYF. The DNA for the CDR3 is TGTGCCAGCAGCATCAGACTAGCGGTCCCTTCCTACGAGCAGTACTTC.

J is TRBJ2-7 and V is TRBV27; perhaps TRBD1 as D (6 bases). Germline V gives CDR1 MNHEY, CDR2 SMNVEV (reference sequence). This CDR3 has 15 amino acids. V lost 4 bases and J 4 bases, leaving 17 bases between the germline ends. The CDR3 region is CASSSPGRGQYEQYF. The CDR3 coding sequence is TGTGCCAGCAGTTCCCCGGGACGAGGACAGTACGAGCAGTACTTC.

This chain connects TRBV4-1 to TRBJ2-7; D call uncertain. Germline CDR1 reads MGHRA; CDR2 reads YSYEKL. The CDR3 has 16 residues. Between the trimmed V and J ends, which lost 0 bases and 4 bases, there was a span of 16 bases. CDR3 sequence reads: CASSQDRLSPQYEQYF. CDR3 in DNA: TGCGCCAGCAGCCAAGATCGGCTGAGCCCTCAATACGAGCAGTACTTC.

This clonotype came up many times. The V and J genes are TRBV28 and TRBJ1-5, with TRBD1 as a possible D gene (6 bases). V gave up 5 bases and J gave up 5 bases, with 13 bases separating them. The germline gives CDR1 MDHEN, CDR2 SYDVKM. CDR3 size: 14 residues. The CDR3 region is CASSHSRGDQPQHF. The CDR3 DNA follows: TGTGCCAGCAGTCACTCGAGGGGGGATCAGCCCCAGCATTTT.

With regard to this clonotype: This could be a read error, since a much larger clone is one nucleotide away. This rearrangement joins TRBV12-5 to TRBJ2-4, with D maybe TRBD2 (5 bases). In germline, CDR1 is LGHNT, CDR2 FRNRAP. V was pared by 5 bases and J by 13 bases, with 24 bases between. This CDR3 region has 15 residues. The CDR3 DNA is TGTGCTAGTGGTCCCGGACTCAACGGGTACAATGAGCAGTACTTC. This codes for CASGPGLNGYNEQYF.

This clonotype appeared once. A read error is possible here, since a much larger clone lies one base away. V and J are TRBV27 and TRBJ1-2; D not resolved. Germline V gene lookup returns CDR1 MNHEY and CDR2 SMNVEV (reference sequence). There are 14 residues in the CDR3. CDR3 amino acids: CASSLFGLGYGHTF. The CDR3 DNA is TGTGCCAGCAGTTTATTCGGCCTGGGGTATGGCCACACCTTC.

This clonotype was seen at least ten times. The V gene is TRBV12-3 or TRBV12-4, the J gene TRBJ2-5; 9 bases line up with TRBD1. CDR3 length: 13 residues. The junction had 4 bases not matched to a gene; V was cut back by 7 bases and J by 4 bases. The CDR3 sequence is CASKQQGAETQYF. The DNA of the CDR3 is TGTGCCAGCAAGCAACAGGGGGCAGAGACCCAGTACTTC.

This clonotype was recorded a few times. In nucleotides, the CDR3 is TGTGCCACCAGCAGAGGGAGGGGCGTCAATGAGCAGTTCTTC. Protein sequence: CATSRGRGVNEQFF. The rearrangement uses TRBV15 and TRBJ2-1; perhaps TRBD2 as D (6 bases). CDR3 length equals 14 residues. With 1 base removed from V and 6 bases from J, the gap between germline ends came to 10 bases. Germline CDR1 reads LNHNV; CDR2 reads YYDKDF (reference sequence).

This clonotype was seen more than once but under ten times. DNA for the CDR3: TGCGCCAGCAGCCCCGGGACTAACCTTTACAATGAGCAGTTCTTC. Amino acids: CASSPGTNLYNEQFF. V and J are TRBV5-1 and TRBJ2-1; 7 bases map to TRBD2. With V trimmed by 4 bases and J by 4 bases, 8 bases remained unmatched. Germline V gene lookup returns CDR1 SGHRS and CDR2 YFSETQ. This CDR3 is built from 15 residues.

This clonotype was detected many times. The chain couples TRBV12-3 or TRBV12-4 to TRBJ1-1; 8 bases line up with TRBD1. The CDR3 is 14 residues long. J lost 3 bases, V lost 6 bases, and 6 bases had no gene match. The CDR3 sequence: CASRRQGMDTEAFF. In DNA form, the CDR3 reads TGTGCCAGCAGGAGACAGGGGATGGACACTGAAGCTTTCTTT.

The CDR3, as DNA: TGTGCCTCCTTGGGGCAGGACCCATATTATGGCTACACCTTC. Translated: CASLGQDPYYGYTF. The chain employs TRBV30 and TRBJ1-2, with a possible D match to TRBD1 (5 bases). The CDR3 extends over 14 amino acids. The V and J ends lost 7 bases and 5 bases respectively, with 20 bases between them. The V gene's germline CDR1 is GTSNPN and CDR2 SVGIG (reference sequence).

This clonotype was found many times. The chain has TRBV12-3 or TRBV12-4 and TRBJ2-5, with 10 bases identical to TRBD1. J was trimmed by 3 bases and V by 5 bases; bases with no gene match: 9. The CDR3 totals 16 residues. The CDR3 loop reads CASSPMTGGTKETQYF. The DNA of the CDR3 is TGTGCCAGCAGTCCAATGACAGGGGGCACTAAAGAGACCCAGTACTTC.

CDR3 nucleotide sequence: TGTGCCAGCAGACCCCTCGCCGGGACAGGATGGTCCGGGGAGCTGTTTTTT. Its protein product is CASRPLAGTGWSGELFF. V and J are TRBV13 and TRBJ2-2, with TRBD1 matching over 8 bases. Germline CDR1 and CDR2: PRHDT and FYEKMQ (reference sequence). The V gene end was trimmed by 6 bases and the J gene end by 6 bases; junction bases not matched to a gene: 15. This CDR3 is 17 amino acids long.